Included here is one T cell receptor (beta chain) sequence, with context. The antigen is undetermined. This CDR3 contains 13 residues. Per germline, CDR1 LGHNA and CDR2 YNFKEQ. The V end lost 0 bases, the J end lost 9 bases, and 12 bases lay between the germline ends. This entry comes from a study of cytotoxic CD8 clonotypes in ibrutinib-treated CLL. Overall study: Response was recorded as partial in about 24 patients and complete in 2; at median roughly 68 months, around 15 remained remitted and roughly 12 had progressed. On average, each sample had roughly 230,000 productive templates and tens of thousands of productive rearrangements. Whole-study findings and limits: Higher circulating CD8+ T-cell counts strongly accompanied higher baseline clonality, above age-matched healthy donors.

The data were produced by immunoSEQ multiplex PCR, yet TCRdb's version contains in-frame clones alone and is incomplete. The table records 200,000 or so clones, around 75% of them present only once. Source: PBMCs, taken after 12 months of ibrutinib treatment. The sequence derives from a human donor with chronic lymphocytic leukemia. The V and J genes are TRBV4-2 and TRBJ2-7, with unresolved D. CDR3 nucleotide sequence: TGTGCCAGCAGCCAAGATCGGAGTGGTAGGCAGTACTTC. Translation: CASSQDRSGRQYF.